This T cell receptor beta chain is drawn from a study of Ad26.COV2.S vaccination and SARS-CoV-2 variants. Across the study: Trial arm assignment for the donor was COV1001 Ad26.COV2.S. Into the muscle, Ad26.COV2.S was dosed once or twice, 56 days apart. Overall study results and limits: For non-spike TCRs, breadth in vaccine recipients resembled that in placebo recipients.

The CDR3 loop spans 17 amino acids. Trimming took 3 bases from V and 0 from J; bases not matched to a gene: 7. Looked up from germline, CDR1 is SGHDT and CDR2 is YYEEEE. Using immunoSEQ multiplex PCR, the repertoire was profiled, and TCRdb retains in-frame clones only, with some absent. The table has 350,000 to 450,000 clones, roughly 84% seen once; the top ten hold around 3.7%. Treatment indicated: over 15 received Ad26.COV2.S at low or high dose, single or two shots; roughly five received placebo; per-sample allocation not given. It was on day 63 after the first vaccine or placebo injection that samples were taken. A remark on this clone: Its antigen is not identified.

The sequences come from peripheral blood, collected in a trial of Ad26.COV2.S vaccine versus placebo. The J gene is TRBJ1-4, the V gene TRBV5-6; 8 nucleotides match TRBD1. This receptor was obtained from a person aged 18-60 years who received the Ad26.COV2.S COVID-19 vaccine or a placebo. CDR3 coding DNA: TGTGCCAGCAGCTGGATACAGGGGGGTCCAACTAATGAAAAACTGTTTTTT. Protein: CASSWIQGGPTNEKLFF.